The 21 T cell receptor beta chains below come from one sample, sequenced in a study of graft-versus-host responses after intestinal transplantation. These receptors have no known antigen. Sequencing was performed with immunoSEQ multiplex PCR; in TCRdb, only in-frame clones are kept and a portion is missing. The sample lists tens of thousands of clones; about 90% were seen once. The sample consisted of unstimulated CD8+ T cells sorted from spleen or lymph node cells, taken before transplant. These receptors all come from a human donor who was the organ donor for an intestinal transplant.

A note on this clone: The identical CDR3 is also encoded by other nucleotide sequences in the sample. The J gene is TRBJ2-7, the V gene TRBV6-1, with no clear D. The CDR3 consists of 14 residues. Trimming took off 5 bases at V and 1 base at J, with 12 bases between the two ends. Germline loops: CDR1 MNHNS, CDR2 SASEGT. The CDR3 here is CASSSRGASYEQYV. The CDR3 DNA is TGTGCCAGCAGTTCCCGAGGAGCATCCTACGAGCAGTACGTC.

This chain connects TRBV7-9 to TRBJ1-1; D possibly corresponds to TRBD1 (5 bases). Germline V gene data show CDR1 as SEHNR and CDR2 as FQNEAQ (reference sequence). This CDR3 region has 13 residues. Trimming removed 6 bases from V and 0 bases from J, with 8 bases in between. In DNA form, the CDR3 reads TGTGCCAGCAGTAGGGGATTGAACACTGAAGCTTTCTTT. Translated, it gives CASSRGLNTEAFF.

The chain is built from TRBV19 and TRBJ2-3; 8 bases agree with TRBD2. This CDR3 has 12 residues. With 5 bases clipped from V and 10 bases from J, the junction kept 5 bases outside the gene matches. From germline, CDR1 is LNHDA and CDR2 SQIVND (reference sequence). In nucleotides, the CDR3 is TGTGCCAGTAGTTTAGCGGGGAATGCGCAGTATTTT. As protein: CASSLAGNAQYF.

This chain connects TRBV7-2 to TRBJ2-1; TRBD2 agrees at 10 bases. The V gene's germline CDR1 is SGHTA and CDR2 FQGNSA. The CDR3 sequence is 17 residues long. Trimming removed 1 base from V and 14 bases from J; junction bases left unmatched: 17. CDR3: CASSLVSAAGGQTLEFF. CDR3 sequence (DNA): TGTGCCAGCAGCTTAGTGTCCGCAGCGGGGGGGCAAACGCTCGAGTTCTTC.

The J gene is TRBJ2-3, the V gene TRBV2; 9 bases fit TRBD1. The CDR3 extends over 19 amino acids. Germline CDR1 reads SNHLY; CDR2 reads FYNNEI. The V gene end was trimmed by 6 bases and the J gene end by 1 base; junction bases not matched to a gene: 17. The DNA for the CDR3 is TGTGCCAGCAGCGAACGCGACAGATACAGGGGGCAGGGCACAGATACGCAGTATTTT. It translates to CASSERDRYRGQGTDTQYF.

The chain joins TRBV15 to TRBJ2-5; 14 positions agree with TRBD2. Germline CDR1 LNHNV, CDR2 YYDKDF (reference sequence). The CDR3 has 16 amino acids. The V gene end was trimmed by 5 bases and the J gene end by 5 bases; junction bases not matched to a gene: 7. The CDR3 loop reads CATSAGTSGGAETQYF. The CDR3 DNA reads TGTGCCACCAGCGCGGGGACTAGCGGGGGCGCGGAGACCCAGTACTTC.

The rearrangement joins TRBV7-2 to TRBJ1-2; the D gene is possibly TRBD1 (5 bases). Trimming took 5 bases from V and 0 from J, leaving 16 bases between them. CDR1 is SGHTA and CDR2 is FQGNSA in the germline V gene. CDR3 length: 16 amino acids. In DNA, the CDR3 is TGTGCCAGCAGCCCCAGGGTACAGCCCTCTAACTATGGCTACACCTTC. Amino acid sequence: CASSPRVQPSNYGYTF.

The V call is TRBV16, the J call TRBJ1-2; D is ambiguous. The V gene's germline CDR1 is KGHSY and CDR2 FQNENV. Trimming removed 1 base from V and 2 bases from J, with 5 bases in between. CDR3 length: 13 residues. CDR3 sequence reads: CASSQLQNYGYTF. DNA for the CDR3: TGTGCCAGCAGCCAATTGCAGAACTATGGCTACACCTTC.

V usage is TRBV27 and J usage is TRBJ1-3, with D tentatively TRBD1 (6 bases). Per germline, CDR1 MNHEY and CDR2 SMNVEV (reference sequence). This CDR3 is 13 amino acids long. With 7 bases removed from V and 2 bases from J, the gap between germline ends came to 9 bases. The CDR3 here is CASKTGTGNTIYF. In DNA, the CDR3 is TGTGCCAGCAAAACAGGGACTGGAAACACCATATATTTT.

The genes are TRBV19 and TRBJ1-6, with D uncertain. This CDR3 has 15 amino acids. Germline lookup yields CDR1 LNHDA and CDR2 SQIVND (reference sequence). Deletions cut 4 bases from V and 5 bases from J, with 12 bases between. The DNA for the CDR3 is TGTGCCAGTAGTACCGCGGCAGAGGATAATTCACCCCTCCACTTT. It yields the protein CASSTAAEDNSPLHF.

The V call is TRBV5-1, the J call TRBJ2-7; 9 nucleotides align to TRBD1. The trim removed 2 bases at V and 4 bases at J, leaving 16 bases unmatched. CDR1 and CDR2 (germline): SGHRS, YFSETQ. This CDR3 has 18 residues. DNA for the CDR3: TGCGCCAGCAGCTTTAAACCGCCCCGGGACAGGGTGCCTTACGAGCAGTACGTC. Translated, it gives CASSFKPPRDRVPYEQYV.

This clone was seen once. V gene TRBV25-1 combines with J gene TRBJ2-1, with a weak D call TRBD1 (5 bases). The CDR3 runs 14 residues. Germline lookup yields CDR1 MGHDK and CDR2 SYGVNS. Trimming pared 3 bases from V and 8 bases from J, leaving 14 bases between. CDR3 nucleotides: TGTGCCAGCAGTGACAGGCAGGGAAAATATGAGCAGTTCTTC. Encoded protein: CASSDRQGKYEQFF.

The chain has TRBV18 and TRBJ1-6; D remains ambiguous. There are 17 residues in the CDR3. Trimming took off 6 bases at V and 2 bases at J, with 17 bases between the two ends. The germline V gene encodes CDR1 KGHSH and CDR2 LQKENI. The CDR3: CASSPEGRAAYNSPLHF. The CDR3 nucleotides are TGTGCCAGCTCTCCGGAGGGTAGGGCCGCCTATAATTCACCCCTCCACTTT.

The gene calls are TRBV18 and TRBJ1-4, with a tentative D call TRBD1 (6 bases). The V and J ends lost 2 bases and 0 bases respectively, with 10 bases between them. CDR1 is KGHSH and CDR2 is LQKENI in the germline V gene. The CDR3 has 16 residues. CDR3 loop: CASSPADRPTNEKLFF. The CDR3 nucleotides are TGTGCCAGCTCACCAGCCGACAGGCCAACTAATGAAAAACTGTTTTTT.

The chain recombines TRBV7-2 with TRBJ2-2; D unclear. From germline, CDR1 is SGHTA and CDR2 FQGNSA. The CDR3 totals 13 residues. Deletions cut 5 bases from V and 1 base from J, with 5 bases between. The CDR3 coding sequence is TGTGCCAGCAGCGCAGGGAACACCGGGGAGCTGTTTTTT. Translated: CASSAGNTGELFF.

This chain links TRBV27 with TRBJ2-2; D might be TRBD2 (5 bases). CDR3 length: 15 amino acids. Germline CDR1 is MNHEY and CDR2 is SMNVEV (reference sequence). V dropped 4 bases and J dropped 7 bases, with 16 bases sitting between them. The CDR3 spells CASSSGFPAIGELFF. The DNA of the CDR3 is TGTGCCAGCAGTTCGGGGTTTCCCGCGATCGGGGAGCTGTTTTTT.

The chain uses TRBV30 and TRBJ1-2, with D possibly being TRBD1 (5 bases). The CDR3 covers 15 residues. The V gene's germline CDR1 is GTSNPN and CDR2 SVGIG (reference sequence). Trimming took 3 bases from V and 3 from J, leaving 17 bases between them. CDR3 loop: CAWRDKAGPDYGYTF. DNA of the CDR3: TGTGCCTGGAGGGATAAGGCAGGGCCGGACTATGGCTACACCTTC.

The CDR3: CASSNLRKRGGTESFTDTQYF. DNA of the CDR3: TGTGCCAGCAGCAACTTGCGAAAAAGGGGTGGGACAGAGTCCTTCACAGATACGCAGTATTTT. The J gene is TRBJ2-3, the V gene TRBV21-1; the table's D call, TRBD1, has no DNA check behind it. TRBV21-1 is a pseudogene segment. This CDR3 is built from 21 residues.

The chain links TRBV5-1 to TRBJ2-7; possible D gene TRBD1, 5 bases. Trimming left V 4 bases short and J 3 bases short, with 17 bases between. The CDR3 is 15 amino acids. Germline V gives CDR1 SGHRS, CDR2 YFSETQ. The CDR3 bases are TGCGCCAGCAGCCCAGGACACCCTGGTGTCTACGAGCAGTACGTC. Protein: CASSPGHPGVYEQYV.

The V call is TRBV6-1, the J call TRBJ2-1; D is perhaps TRBD1 (6 bases). Looked up from germline, CDR1 is MNHNS and CDR2 is SASEGT. The V end lost 5 bases, the J end lost 0 bases, and 11 bases lay between the germline ends. The CDR3 has 15 residues. The CDR3 protein is CASSPSQGSYNEQFF. The CDR3 DNA reads as TGTGCCAGCAGTCCCTCACAGGGCTCCTACAATGAGCAGTTCTTC.

The chain employs TRBV5-1 and TRBJ1-5; D remains unclear. CDR3 size: 17 residues. V was pared by 1 base and J by 4 bases, with 18 bases between. The germline gives CDR1 SGHRS, CDR2 YFSETQ. CDR3 sequence reads: CASSLSPLEYRNQPQHF. The CDR3 DNA sequence: TGCGCCAGCAGCTTGTCCCCGTTGGAGTATCGAAATCAGCCCCAGCATTTT.